These 10 T cell receptor beta chains came from one sample sequenced in a study of blood T cells in healthy people across ages. Alongside a J-beta primer mix, a sample-barcoded 5' primer served in a second PCR lasting roughly 7 to 11 cycles. TCRdb reanalysed the 5' RACE reads using MiXCR and keeps one entry per CDR3 protein. This sample has hundreds of thousands of distinct CDR3 sequences; around 28% occur once, and the top ten carry 17%. Sequencing was done on a sample of blood. The receptors were sampled from a woman of 80 years or more in good health.

This clonotype showed up many times. This chain joins TRBV11-2 and TRBJ2-3, with TRBD2 matching over 8 bases. The CDR3 is made up of 13 amino acids. The germline V gene has CDR1 SGHAT and CDR2 FQNNGV. The trim removed 3 bases at V and 6 bases at J, leaving 2 bases unmatched. DNA of the CDR3: TGTGCCAGCAGCTTGCCTAGCGGGGATACGCAGTATTTT. This codes for CASSLPSGDTQYF.

The CDR3 reads CASNSGQGACHGYTF. In nucleotides, the CDR3 is TGCGCCAGCAACTCAGGACAGGGGGCGTGCCATGGCTACACCTTC. The chain is built from TRBV5-1 and TRBJ1-2; 11 nucleotides line up with TRBD1. This CDR3 comprises 15 residues. Germline V CDR1 and CDR2: SGHRS, YFSETQ. J gave up 6 bases and V 6 bases, and 10 bases lay outside the gene matches.

On this clonotype itself: A much more abundant neighbour one base away suggests this may be a read error. The rearrangement uses TRBV3-1 and TRBJ2-1, with D perhaps TRBD2 (6 bases). The CDR3 length is 16 residues. Trimming took off 4 bases at V and 8 bases at J, with 21 bases between the two ends. Germline-derived CDR1 and CDR2 are LGHDT and YNNKEL (reference sequence). The CDR3 nucleotides are TGTGCCAGCAGCCGGGAGGCTCACGTCTCAGGCGATGAGCAGTTCTTC. Translation: CASSREAHVSGDEQFF.

This clonotype has more than one count but fewer than ten. The chain employs TRBV2 and TRBJ1-3; D is possibly TRBD1 (5 bases). Germline V gene data show CDR1 as SNHLY and CDR2 as FYNNEI. This CDR3 spans 13 amino acids. V dropped 7 bases and J dropped 0 bases, with 7 bases sitting between them. The CDR3 sequence is CASTRDSGNTIYF. In DNA, the CDR3 is TGTGCCAGCACCAGGGACTCTGGAAACACCATATATTTT.

The chain combines TRBV28 with TRBJ2-1, with a tentative D call TRBD1 (5 bases). This CDR3 region has 14 residues. V shed 2 bases and J shed 13 bases, with 18 bases lying between them. The germline V gene encodes CDR1 MDHEN and CDR2 SYDVKM. The CDR3 region has the DNA TGTGCCAGCAGTTTAAAGAGAGACAGAAACATTCAGTTCTTC. As protein: CASSLKRDRNIQFF.

This clonotype appeared a single time. CDR3 residues: CASSQDLSGESEQYF. For the CDR3, the DNA is TGTGCCAGCAGCCAAGATCTTTCGGGGGAGAGTGAGCAGTACTTC. This chain connects TRBV14 to TRBJ2-5; a weak D match, TRBD2 (6 bases). The CDR3 runs 15 residues. The V and J ends lost 0 bases and 11 bases respectively, with 19 bases between them. CDR1 is SGHDN, CDR2 FVKESK, per germline.

This clonotype was counted between two and nine times. V is TRBV20-1 and J is TRBJ2-2, with D tentatively TRBD2 (5 bases). Germline V lookup: CDR1 DFQATT, CDR2 SNEGSKA (reference sequence). This CDR3 spans 13 amino acids. The V gene lost 3 bases and the J gene lost 4 bases, with 9 bases spanning the gap. Here the CDR3 DNA reads TGCAGTGCTAGGGCCGGGATCACCGGGGAGCTGTTTTTT. It yields the protein CSARAGITGELFF.

V and J are TRBV7-2 and TRBJ2-5, with 9 bases identical to TRBD2. With the DNA end fitting TRBJ2-7 better, the J assignment may be wrong. CDR3 length: 16 residues. CDR1 is SGHTA, CDR2 FQGNSA, per germline. In DNA form, the CDR3 reads TGTGCCAGCAGCTTGGGGTCAGGCGGGAGGGTGTACGAGCAGTACTTC. Its protein is CASSLGSGGRVYEQYF.

This clonotype was seen more than once but under ten times. The V and J genes are TRBV11-2 and TRBJ2-6; 8 bases fit TRBD1. Germline assignment: CDR1 SGHAT and CDR2 FQNNGV. The length of the CDR3 is 17 residues. V was clipped by 6 bases and J by 5 bases; unmatched bases: 12. The CDR3 coding sequence is TGTGCCAGCAGTCTTAGGCGCCAGGGGGCAAGGGCCAACGTCCTGACTTTC. The encoded protein is CASSLRRQGARANVLTF.

This clonotype came up many times. The chain is built from TRBV2 and TRBJ2-1; D unresolved. The germline CDR1 and CDR2 sequences are SNHLY and FYNNEI. The V and J ends lost 6 bases and 7 bases respectively, with 10 bases between them. This CDR3 contains 12 residues. CDR3 sequence (DNA): TGTGCCAGCAGGGCCTCAGCTAATGAGCAGTTCTTC. Translated, it gives CASRASANEQFF.